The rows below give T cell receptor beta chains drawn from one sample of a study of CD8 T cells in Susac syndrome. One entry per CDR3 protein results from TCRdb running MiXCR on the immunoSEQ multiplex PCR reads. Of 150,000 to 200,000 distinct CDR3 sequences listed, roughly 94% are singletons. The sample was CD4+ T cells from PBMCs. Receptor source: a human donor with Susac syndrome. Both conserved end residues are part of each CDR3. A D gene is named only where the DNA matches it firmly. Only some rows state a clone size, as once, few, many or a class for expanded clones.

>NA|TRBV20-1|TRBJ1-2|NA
TGCAGTGCTACTGAGGGCGGGGTGGGTGGCTACACCTTC
CSATEGGVGGYTF
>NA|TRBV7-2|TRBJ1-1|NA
TGTGCCAGCAGCTTAGGAGGGGTTCAAAACACTGAAGCTTTCTTT
CASSLGGVQNTEAFF
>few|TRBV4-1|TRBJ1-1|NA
TGCGCCAGCAGCCAAGGGGAGAGGGCGAGAAGGGCTGAAGCTTTCTTT
CASSQGERARRAEAFF
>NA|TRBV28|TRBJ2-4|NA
TGTGCCAGCAGTTTCGGAGGTTTTTCGGCCAAAAACATTCAGTACTTC
CASSFGGFSAKNIQYF
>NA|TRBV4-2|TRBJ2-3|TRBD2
TGTGCCAGCAGCCAAGGGGTTCTAGCGGGGGCTGATACGCAGTATTTT
CASSQGVLAGADTQYF
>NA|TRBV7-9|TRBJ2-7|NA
TGTGCCAGCAGCTTGACAGGACCCCATCGGCAGTACTTC
CASSLTGPHRQYF
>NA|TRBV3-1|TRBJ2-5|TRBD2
TGTGCCAGCAGCCCGGGACTAGCGGGGGCCGGGCAGTTGGGGTACTTC
CASSPGLAGAGQLGYF
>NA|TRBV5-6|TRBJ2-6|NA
TGTGCCAGCAGCTTGGCAGGGGCTGGGGCCAACGTCCTGACTTTC
CASSLAGAGANVLTF
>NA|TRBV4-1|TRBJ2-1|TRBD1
TGCGCCAGCAGCCAAGCCGACAGGGGCCTCTACAATGAGCAGTTCTTC
CASSQADRGLYNEQFF
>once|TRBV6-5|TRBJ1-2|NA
TGTGCCAGCAGACTCACAGGGCAGTATGGCTACACCTTC
CASRLTGQYGYTF
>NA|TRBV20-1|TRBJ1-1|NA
TGCAGGGCAGGCGTTCGGTACACCCGGAACACTGAAGCTTTCTTT
CRAGVRYTRNTEAFF
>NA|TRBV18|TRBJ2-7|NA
TGTGCCAGCTCACTTAGCGGTACCTACGAGCAGTACTTC
CASSLSGTYEQYF
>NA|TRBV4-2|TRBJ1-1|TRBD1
TGTGCCAGCAGCCAAGATGCAGGGGGCGCGACTGAAGCTTTCTTT
CASSQDAGGATEAFF
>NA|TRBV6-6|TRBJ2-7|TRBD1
TGTGCCAGCAGGCGTTGGACAGGGGGCTCCTACGAGCAGTACTTC
CASRRWTGGSYEQYF
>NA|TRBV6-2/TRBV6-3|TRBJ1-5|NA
TGTGCCAGCAGTTATCGTCCGTTCAATCAGCCCCAGCATTTT
CASSYRPFNQPQHF
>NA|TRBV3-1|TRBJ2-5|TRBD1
TGTGCCAGCAGCTTTAAGGGACAGATCCAAGAGACCCAGTACTTC
CASSFKGQIQETQYF
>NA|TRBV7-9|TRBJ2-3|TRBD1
TGTGCCAGCACCGGACAGGGGGACACAGATACGCAGTATTTT
CASTGQGDTDTQYF
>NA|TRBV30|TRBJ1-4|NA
TGTGCCTGGAGCCGCCAGGGGAGTGGGGAAAAACTGTTTTTT
CAWSRQGSGEKLFF
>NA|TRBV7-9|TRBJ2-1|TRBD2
TGTGCCAGCAGCTTAGCCAGGAGCGGGGGGAGGAATGAGCAGTTCTTC
CASSLARSGGRNEQFF
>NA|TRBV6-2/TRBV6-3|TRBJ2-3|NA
TGTGCCAGCAAAGGCCCGACAGATACGCAGTATTTT
CASKGPTDTQYF
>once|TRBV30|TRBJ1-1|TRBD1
TGTGCCTGGGCCGACAGGGCGGACACTGAAGCTTTCTTT
CAWADRADTEAFF
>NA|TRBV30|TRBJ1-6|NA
TGTGCCTGGAGTGTCGGAGGGAATTCACCCCTCCACTTT
CAWSVGGNSPLHF
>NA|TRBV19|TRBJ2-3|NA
TGTGCCAGTACCCAAAGGGGGGTACAAGGGGGCTTTGAGTGGGACACAGATACGCAGTATTTT
CASTQRGVQGGFEWDTDTQYF
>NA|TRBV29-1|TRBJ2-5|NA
TGCAGCGTTGGAACCTCTCAAGAGACCCAGTACTTC
CSVGTSQETQYF
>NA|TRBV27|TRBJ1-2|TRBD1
TGTGCCAGCACCCTAAGGACAGGGGTAAACTATGGCTACACCTTC
CASTLRTGVNYGYTF
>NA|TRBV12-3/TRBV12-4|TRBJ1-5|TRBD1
TGTGCCAGCAGCCAGGACAGGGCTGATCAGCCCCAGCATTTT
CASSQDRADQPQHF
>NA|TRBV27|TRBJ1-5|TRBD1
TGTGCCAGCAGCGCCGGGACAGGGGGGAATCAGCCCCAGCATTTT
CASSAGTGGNQPQHF
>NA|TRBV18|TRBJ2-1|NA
TGTGCCAGCTCACCACTAGGGTCCCAAGAGCAGTTCTTC
CASSPLGSQEQFF
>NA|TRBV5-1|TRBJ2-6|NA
TGCGCCAGCAGCTTGAGCCAGGGGACCGCTGGGGCCAACGTCCTGACTTTC
CASSLSQGTAGANVLTF
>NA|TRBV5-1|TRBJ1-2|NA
TGCGCCAGCAGCCCTGGGCATCAGGGTAACTATGGCTACACCTTC
CASSPGHQGNYGYTF
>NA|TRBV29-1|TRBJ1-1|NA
TGCAGCGGTAGAGGGGCGGGCACTGAAGCTTTCTTT
CSGRGAGTEAFF
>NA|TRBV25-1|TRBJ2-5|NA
TGTGCCAGCACCTCCATGGCTGGGACACAAGAGACCCAGTACTTC
CASTSMAGTQETQYF
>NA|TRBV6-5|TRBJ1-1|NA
TGTGCCAGCAGTTACTCGAGCACACTTTTGAACACTGAAGCTTTCTTT
CASSYSSTLLNTEAFF
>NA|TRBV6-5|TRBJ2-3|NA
TGTGCCAGCAGCCCGGACTGGAGTCGCACAGATACGCAGTATTTT
CASSPDWSRTDTQYF
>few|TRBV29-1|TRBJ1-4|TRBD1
TGCAGCGTTGCGGACAGGGGGACTGAAAAACTGTTTTTT
CSVADRGTEKLFF
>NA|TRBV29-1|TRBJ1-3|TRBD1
TGCAGCGTCCGGACAGGGTTAATAGGAAACACCATATATTTT
CSVRTGLIGNTIYF
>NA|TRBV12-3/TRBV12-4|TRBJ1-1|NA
TGTGCCAGCACCCGTCTGGGTACTGAAGCTTTCTTT
CASTRLGTEAFF
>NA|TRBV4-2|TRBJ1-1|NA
TGTGCCAGCTTACCCGTGGGCCTGAACACTGAAGCTTTCTTT
CASLPVGLNTEAFF
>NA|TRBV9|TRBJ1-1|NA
TGTGCCAGCAGCGCGAGTCCGGGAGGAAGCACTGAAGCTTTCTTT
CASSASPGGSTEAFF
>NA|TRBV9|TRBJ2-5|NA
TGTGCCAGCAGCGTCAGGGGAGGTAGTCAAACCCAAGAGACCCAGTACTTC
CASSVRGGSQTQETQYF
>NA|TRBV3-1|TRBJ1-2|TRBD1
TGTGCCAGCAGCCAAGGGGGACAGAACTATGGCTACACCTTC
CASSQGGQNYGYTF
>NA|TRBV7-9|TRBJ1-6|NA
TGTGCCAGCAGCCCCCAGACCTTCCCTGATAATTCACCCCTCCACTTT
CASSPQTFPDNSPLHF
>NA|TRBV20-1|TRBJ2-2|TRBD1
TGCAGTGCTAGTGGACAGGGAACGAACACCGGGGAGCTGTTTTTT
CSASGQGTNTGELFF
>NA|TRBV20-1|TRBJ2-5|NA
TGCAGTGCTAGTTGGGGAAGCCAACGATCAGGGACCCAGTACTTC
CSASWGSQRSGTQYF
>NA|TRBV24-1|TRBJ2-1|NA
TGTGCCACCAGTGACGCAGCCCAAAGCTCCTACAATGAGCAGTTCTTC
CATSDAAQSSYNEQFF
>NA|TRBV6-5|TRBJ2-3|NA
TGTGCCAGCAGTCGTCAGGGGTCAGGCACAGATACGCAGTATTTT
CASSRQGSGTDTQYF
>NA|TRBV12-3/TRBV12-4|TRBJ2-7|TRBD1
TGTGCCAGCAGTCGACGGACAGGGGTAACGGGAGAGCAGTACTTC
CASSRRTGVTGEQYF
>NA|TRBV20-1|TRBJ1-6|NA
TGCAGTGCTAGAGACAGGGGCTCACCCCTCCACTTT
CSARDRGSPLHF
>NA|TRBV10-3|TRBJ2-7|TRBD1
TGTGCCATCAACCCTGGACAGGGGTCCGGAGCCTACGAGCAGTACTTC
CAINPGQGSGAYEQYF
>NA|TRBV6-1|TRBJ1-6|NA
TGTGCCAGCACCCCCGGGGAGGACTACTTAAATTCACCCCTCCACTTT
CASTPGEDYLNSPLHF
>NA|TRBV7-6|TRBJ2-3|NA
TGTGCCAGCAGCTTAGGCCCGTTAGATACGCAGTATTTT
CASSLGPLDTQYF
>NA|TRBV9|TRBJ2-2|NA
TGTGCCAGCAGCGTAGCTTTCAGCGGGGAGCTGTTTTTT
CASSVAFSGELFF